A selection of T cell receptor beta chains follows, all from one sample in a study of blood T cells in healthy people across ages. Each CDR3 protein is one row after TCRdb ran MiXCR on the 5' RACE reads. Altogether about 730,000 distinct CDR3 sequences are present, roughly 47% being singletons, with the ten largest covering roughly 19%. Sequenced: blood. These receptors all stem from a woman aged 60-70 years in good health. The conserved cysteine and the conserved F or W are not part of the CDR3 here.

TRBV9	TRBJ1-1	ASSILPGAEAF
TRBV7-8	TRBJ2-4	ASSTEGVAKNIQY
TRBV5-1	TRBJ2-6	ASSLEGSASAGANVLT
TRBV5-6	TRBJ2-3	ASSTRDRRTDTQY
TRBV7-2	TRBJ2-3	AGSSGLAGGTDTQY
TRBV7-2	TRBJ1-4	ASKPTGTRGEKLF
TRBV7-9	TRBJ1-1	ASSLKGKLNTEAF
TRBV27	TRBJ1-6	ASSDPNSPLH
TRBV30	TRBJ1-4	AWGGQGHEKLF
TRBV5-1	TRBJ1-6	ASSLDRTDNSPLH
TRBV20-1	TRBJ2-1	SAREAGGSYNEQF
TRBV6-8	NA	ASGDRSHYEQY
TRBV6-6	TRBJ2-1	ASTDTRNNEQF
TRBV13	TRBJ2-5	ASSLEGVREQY
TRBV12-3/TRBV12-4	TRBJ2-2	ASRQDGPDGELF
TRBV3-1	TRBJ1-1	ASSQEESRPRAF
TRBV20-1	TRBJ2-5	SQGVQETQY
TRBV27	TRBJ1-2	ASSPGTGLYT
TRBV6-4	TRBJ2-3	ASSVLLVGVGTDTQY
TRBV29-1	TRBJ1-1	SVERTALNTEAF
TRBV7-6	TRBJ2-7	ASSLGGGLTYEQY
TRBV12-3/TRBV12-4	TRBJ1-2	ASSPQVYYGYT
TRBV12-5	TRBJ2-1	ASAGSGSYNEQF
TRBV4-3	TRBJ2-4	TSSQDLSEPKNIQY
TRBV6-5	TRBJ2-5	AAGELGQETQY
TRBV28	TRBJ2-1	ASSSPIRDRVNEQF
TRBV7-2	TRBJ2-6	AGSWGPASSGANVLT
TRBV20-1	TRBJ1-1	SATWTSMNTEAF
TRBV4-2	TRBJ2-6	ASSQDGGHKAGANVLT
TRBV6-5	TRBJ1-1	ASSYDSQNTEAF
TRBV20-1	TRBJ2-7	SAPTPARRAGNEQY
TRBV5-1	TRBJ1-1	ASSLAVDYTEAF
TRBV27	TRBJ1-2	ASSLYANLFNYGYT
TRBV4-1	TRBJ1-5	ASSQDSGYSSRTQPQH
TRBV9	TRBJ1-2	ASSVAPEAGAYGYT
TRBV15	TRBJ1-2	ATSRGRKMLYGYT
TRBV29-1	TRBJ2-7	SVVAGGYDEQY
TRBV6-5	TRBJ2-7	ASSRVQVSEQY
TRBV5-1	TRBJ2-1	ASSFSGLAGYNEQF
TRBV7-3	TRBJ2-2	ASSLLNTGELF
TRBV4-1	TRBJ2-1	AISQVDRGLEQF
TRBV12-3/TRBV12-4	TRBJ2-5	ASRFKETQY
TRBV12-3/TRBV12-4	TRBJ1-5	ASSSGPARRNQPQH
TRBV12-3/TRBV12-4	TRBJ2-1	ASSVQGAREQF
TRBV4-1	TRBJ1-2	ASRHPAQSNYGYT
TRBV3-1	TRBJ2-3	ASSLRGTYTDTQY
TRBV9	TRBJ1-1	ASSPTLTGLNTEAF
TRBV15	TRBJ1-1	ATSRGVANTEAF
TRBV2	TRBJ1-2	ASSENINYGYT
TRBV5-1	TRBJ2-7	ASSGSRDGRGSYEQY
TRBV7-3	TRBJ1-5	ASSFGTDPQPQH
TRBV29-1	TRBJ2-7	SVEGRGSYNEQY